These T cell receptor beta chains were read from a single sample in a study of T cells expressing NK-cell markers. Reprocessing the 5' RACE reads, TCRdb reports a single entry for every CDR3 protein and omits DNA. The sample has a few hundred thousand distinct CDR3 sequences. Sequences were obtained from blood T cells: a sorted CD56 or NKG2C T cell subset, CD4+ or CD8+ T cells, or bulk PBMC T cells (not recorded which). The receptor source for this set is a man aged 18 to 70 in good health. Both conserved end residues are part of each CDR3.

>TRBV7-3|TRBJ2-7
CASSLIQGYEQYF
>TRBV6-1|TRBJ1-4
CASSEALRAGEKLFF
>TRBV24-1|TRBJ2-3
CATSEGTSIKRTQWTTQYF
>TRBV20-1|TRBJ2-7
CSARDLTSGGAKVYEQYF
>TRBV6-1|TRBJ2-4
CASRPTRQGAKNIQYF
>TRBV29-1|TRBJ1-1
CSVDRGGFTEAFF
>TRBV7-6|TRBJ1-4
CASSAHPRGTEKLFF
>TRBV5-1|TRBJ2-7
CASSMEGTGPQYF
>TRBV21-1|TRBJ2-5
CASSNKSGTGLKTQYF
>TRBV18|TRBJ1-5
CASSGDSASNQPQHF
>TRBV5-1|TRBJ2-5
CASSQILRDQETQYF
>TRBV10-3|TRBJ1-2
CAISEGAERYGYTF
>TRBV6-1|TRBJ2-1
CASWRQARYNEQFF
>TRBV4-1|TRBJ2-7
CASSPYGMKQYF
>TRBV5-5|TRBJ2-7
CASSLDPSTYEQYF
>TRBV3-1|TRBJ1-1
CASSHNYDSRTEAFF
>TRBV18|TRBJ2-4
CASSPPSANIQYF
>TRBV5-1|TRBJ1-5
CASSLGQPNQPQHF
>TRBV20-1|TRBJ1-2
CSAPTGDGYTF
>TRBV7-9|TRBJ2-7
CAGEAIYEQYF
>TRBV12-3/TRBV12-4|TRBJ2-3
CASSLRAGGVTDTQYF
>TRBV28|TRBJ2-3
CASSETGSRSTDTQYF
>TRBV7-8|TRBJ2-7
CASSSSTLSPGYEQYF
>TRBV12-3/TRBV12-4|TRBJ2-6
CASSTRADRGHSGANVLTF
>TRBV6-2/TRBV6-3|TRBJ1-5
CASSYAPPGGVYNSNQPQHF
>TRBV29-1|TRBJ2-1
CSVERPLSGGAIDEQFF
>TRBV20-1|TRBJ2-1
CSARGDLSSYNEQFF
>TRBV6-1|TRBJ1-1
CASSKGLQKQLNTEAFF
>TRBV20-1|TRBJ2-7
CSAPTWAGDSYEQYF
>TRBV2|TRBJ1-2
CASSVQGITLYGYTF
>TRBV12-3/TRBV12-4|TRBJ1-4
CASSLTDRGSSNEKLFF
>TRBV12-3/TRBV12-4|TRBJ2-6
CASSPGESGANVLTF
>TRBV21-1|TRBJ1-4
CASSFTGSRTNEKLFF
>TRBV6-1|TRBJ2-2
CASSPPGRINTGELFF
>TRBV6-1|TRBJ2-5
CASSRRGGPKETQYF
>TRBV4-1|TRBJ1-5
CASSQDRVRMQPQHF
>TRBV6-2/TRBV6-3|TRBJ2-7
CASLLAGTYEQYF
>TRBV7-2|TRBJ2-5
CASSPQGRGLETQYF
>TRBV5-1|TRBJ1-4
CASRRFTNEKLFF
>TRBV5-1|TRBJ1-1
CASSLGQGRVNTEAFF
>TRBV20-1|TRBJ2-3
CSADRTAPDTQYF
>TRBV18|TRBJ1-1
CASSPQPGPTEAFF
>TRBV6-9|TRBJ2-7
CALPGAPSYEQYF